This TCR beta chain came from a study of blood T cell repertoires in COVID-19. Overall study: The cDNA or gDNA used as material had been derived from T cells, B-cell-depleted T cells, or PBMCs.

Original data processing: Estimated nucleated cell counts came from reference gene primer amplification. Profiled with immunoSEQ multiplex PCR; TCRdb holds only in-frame clones, not every one. V and J calls and clone size follow that table, whereas D and trimming were derived from the DNA. The sample holds 250,000 or so clones, roughly four fifths seen once. The CDR3 has 16 amino acids. J gave up 5 bases and V 3 bases, and 14 bases lay outside the gene matches. The germline V gene has CDR1 SGDLS and CDR2 YYNGEE. The sequence was collected from a man between 25 and 39 years old who had recovered from COVID-19. This rearrangement joins TRBV9 to TRBJ2-7; TRBD2 agrees at 7 bases. The sequenced sample was peripheral blood. In DNA form, the CDR3 reads TGTGCCAGCAGCGCGGGGGGACGGTATCTTGGAGACGAGCAGTACTTC. It codes for CASSAGGRYLGDEQYF.